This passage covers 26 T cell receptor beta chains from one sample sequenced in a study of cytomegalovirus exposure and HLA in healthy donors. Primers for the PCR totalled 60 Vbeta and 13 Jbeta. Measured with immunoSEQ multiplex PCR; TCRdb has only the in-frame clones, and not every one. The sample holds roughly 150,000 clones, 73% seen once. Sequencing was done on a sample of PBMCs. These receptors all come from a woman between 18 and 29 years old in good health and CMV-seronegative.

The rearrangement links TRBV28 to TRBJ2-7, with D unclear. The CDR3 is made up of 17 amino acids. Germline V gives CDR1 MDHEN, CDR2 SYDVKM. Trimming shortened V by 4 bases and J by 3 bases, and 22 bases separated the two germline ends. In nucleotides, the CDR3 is TGTGCCAGCAGTTCAGCCTTGGCCCCCCGACTTTTCTACGAGCAGTACTTC. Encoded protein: CASSSALAPRLFYEQYF.

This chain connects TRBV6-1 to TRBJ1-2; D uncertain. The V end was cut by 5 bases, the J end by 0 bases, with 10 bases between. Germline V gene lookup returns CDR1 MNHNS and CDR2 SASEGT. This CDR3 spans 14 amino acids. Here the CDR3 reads CASSYGGANYGYTF. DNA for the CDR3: TGTGCCAGCAGTTATGGCGGTGCTAACTATGGCTACACCTTC.

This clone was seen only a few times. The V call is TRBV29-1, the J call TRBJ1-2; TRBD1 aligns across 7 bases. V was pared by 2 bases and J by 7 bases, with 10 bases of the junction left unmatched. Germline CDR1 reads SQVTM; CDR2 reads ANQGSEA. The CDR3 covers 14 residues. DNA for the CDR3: TGCAGCGTTGAACGGGATGAGACAGGGTTTGGCTACACCTTC. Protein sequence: CSVERDETGFGYTF.

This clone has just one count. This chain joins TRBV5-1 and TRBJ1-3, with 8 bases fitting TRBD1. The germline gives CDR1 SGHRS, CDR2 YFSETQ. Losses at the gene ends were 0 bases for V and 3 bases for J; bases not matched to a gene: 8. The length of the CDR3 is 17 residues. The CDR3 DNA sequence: TGCGCCAGCAGCTTGGCCCCGCCAACAGGGGGTGGAAACACCATATATTTT. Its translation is CASSLAPPTGGGNTIYF. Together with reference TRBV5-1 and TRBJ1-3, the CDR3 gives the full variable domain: KAGVTQTPRYLIKTRGQQVTLSCSPISGHRSVSWYQQTPGQGLQFLFEYFSETQRNKGNFPGRFSGRQFSNSRSEMNVSTLELGDSALYLCASSLAPPTGGGNTIYFGEGSWLTVV.

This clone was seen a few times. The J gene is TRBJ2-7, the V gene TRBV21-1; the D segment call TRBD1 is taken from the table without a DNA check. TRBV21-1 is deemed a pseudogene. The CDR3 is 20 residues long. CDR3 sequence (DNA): TGTGCCAGCAGCGACAGGCCGGGACAGAAAACCCAATACCCCTCCTACGAGCAGTACTTC. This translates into CASSDRPGQKTQYPSYEQYF.

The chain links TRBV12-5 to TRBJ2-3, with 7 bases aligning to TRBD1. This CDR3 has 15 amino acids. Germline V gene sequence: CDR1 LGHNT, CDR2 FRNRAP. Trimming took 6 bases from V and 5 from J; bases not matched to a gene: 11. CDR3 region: CASGSVQGVRDTQYF. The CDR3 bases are TGTGCTAGTGGCTCTGTCCAGGGGGTTAGAGATACGCAGTATTTT.

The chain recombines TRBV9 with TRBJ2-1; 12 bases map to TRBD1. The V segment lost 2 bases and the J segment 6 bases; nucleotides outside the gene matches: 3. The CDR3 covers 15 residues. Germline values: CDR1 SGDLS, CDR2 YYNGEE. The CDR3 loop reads CASSVGQGASNEQFF. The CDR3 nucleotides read TGTGCCAGCAGCGTGGGACAGGGGGCCTCCAATGAGCAGTTCTTC.

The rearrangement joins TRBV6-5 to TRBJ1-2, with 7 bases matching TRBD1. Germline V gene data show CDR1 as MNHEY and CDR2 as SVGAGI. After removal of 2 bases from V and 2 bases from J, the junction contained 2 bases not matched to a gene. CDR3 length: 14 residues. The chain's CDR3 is CASSYQTGNYGYTF. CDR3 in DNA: TGTGCCAGCAGTTACCAGACAGGGAACTATGGCTACACCTTC.

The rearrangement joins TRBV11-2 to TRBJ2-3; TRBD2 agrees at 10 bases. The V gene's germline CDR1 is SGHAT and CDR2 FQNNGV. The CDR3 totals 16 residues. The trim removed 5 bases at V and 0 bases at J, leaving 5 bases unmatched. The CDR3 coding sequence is TGTGCCAGCAGCCTGATGACTAGCGGGAGCACAGATACGCAGTATTTT. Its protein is CASSLMTSGSTDTQYF.

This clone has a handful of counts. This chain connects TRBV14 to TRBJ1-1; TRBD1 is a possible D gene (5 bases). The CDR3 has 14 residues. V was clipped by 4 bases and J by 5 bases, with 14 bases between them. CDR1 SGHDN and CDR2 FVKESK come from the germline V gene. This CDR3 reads CASSPLGGDTEAFF. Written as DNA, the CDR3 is TGTGCCAGCAGCCCCCTAGGAGGGGATACTGAAGCTTTCTTT.

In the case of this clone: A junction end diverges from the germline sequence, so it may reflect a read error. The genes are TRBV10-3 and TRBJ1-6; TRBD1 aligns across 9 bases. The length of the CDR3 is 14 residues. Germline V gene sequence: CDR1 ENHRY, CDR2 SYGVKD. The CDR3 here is CAFSRDRENSPLHF. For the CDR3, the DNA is TGTGCCTTCAGCCGGGACAGGGAAAATTCACCCCTCCACTTT.

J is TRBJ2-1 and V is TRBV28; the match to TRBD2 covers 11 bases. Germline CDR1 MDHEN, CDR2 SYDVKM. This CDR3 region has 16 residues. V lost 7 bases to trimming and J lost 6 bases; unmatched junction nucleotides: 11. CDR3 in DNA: TGTGCCAGCATGGGTGGGGGACTAGCGGAGGGCAATGAGCAGTTCTTC. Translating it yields CASMGGGLAEGNEQFF.

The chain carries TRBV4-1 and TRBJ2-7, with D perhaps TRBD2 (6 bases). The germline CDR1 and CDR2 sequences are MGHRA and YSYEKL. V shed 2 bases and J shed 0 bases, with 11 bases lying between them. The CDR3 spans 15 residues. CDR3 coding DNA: TGCGCCAGCAGCCAACCGACGGAGGGCTCCTACGAGCAGTACTTC. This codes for CASSQPTEGSYEQYF.

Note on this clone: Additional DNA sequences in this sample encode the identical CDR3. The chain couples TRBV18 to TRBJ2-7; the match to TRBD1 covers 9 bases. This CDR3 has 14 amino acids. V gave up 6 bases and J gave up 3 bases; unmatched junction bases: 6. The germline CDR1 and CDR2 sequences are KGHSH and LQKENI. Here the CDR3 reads CASSLGQGSYEQYV. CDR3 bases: TGTGCCAGCTCGCTCGGACAGGGGAGCTACGAGCAGTACGTC.

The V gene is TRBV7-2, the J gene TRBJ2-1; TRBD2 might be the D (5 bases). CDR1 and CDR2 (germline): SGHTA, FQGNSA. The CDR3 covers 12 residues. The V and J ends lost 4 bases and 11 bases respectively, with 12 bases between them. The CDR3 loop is CASSSFGNQQFF. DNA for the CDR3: TGTGCCAGCAGCTCTTTCGGGAACCAGCAGTTCTTC. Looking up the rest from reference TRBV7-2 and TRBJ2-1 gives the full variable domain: GAGVSQSPSNKVTEKGKDVELRCDPISGHTALYWYRQSLGQGLEFLIYFQGNSAPDKSGLPSDRFSAERTGGSVSTLTIQRTQQEDSAVYLCASSSFGNQQFFGPGTRLTVL.

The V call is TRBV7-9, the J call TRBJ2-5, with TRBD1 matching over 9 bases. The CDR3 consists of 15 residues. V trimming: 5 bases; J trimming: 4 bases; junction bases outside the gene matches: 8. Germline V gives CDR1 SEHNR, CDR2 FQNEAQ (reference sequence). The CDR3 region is CASSLQTGGAETQYF. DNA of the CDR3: TGTGCCAGCAGCCTTCAGACAGGGGGTGCAGAGACCCAGTACTTC.

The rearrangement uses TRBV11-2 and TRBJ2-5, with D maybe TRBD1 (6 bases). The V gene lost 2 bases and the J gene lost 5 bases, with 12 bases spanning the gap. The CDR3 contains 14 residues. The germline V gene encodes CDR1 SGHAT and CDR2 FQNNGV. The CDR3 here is CASSLITGSETQYF. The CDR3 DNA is TGTGCCAGCAGCTTAATTACAGGGTCGGAGACCCAGTACTTC.

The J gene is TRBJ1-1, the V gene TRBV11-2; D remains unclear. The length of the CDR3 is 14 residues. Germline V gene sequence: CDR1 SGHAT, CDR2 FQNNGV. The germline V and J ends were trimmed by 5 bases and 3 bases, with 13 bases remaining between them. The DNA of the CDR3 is TGTGCCAGCAGCCCCCAAGCCCGGGACACTGAAGCTTTCTTT. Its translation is CASSPQARDTEAFF.

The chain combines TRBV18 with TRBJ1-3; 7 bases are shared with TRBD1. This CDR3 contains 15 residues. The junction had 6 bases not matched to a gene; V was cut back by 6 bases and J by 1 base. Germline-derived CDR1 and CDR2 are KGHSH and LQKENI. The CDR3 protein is CASSPQGVSGNTIYF. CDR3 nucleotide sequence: TGTGCCAGCTCTCCGCAGGGGGTTTCTGGAAACACCATATATTTT.

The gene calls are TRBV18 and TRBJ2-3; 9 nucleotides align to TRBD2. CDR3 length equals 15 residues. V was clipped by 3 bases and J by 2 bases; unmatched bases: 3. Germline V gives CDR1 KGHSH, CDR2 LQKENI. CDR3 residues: CASSPTSGSTDTQYF. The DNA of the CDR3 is TGTGCCAGCTCACCGACTAGCGGATCCACAGATACGCAGTATTTT.

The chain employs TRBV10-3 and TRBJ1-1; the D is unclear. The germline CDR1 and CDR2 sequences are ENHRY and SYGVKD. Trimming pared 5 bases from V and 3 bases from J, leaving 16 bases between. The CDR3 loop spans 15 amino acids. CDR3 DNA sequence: TGTGCCATCAGTCCTTTACAGAACGTGGACACTGAAGCTTTCTTT. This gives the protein CAISPLQNVDTEAFF.

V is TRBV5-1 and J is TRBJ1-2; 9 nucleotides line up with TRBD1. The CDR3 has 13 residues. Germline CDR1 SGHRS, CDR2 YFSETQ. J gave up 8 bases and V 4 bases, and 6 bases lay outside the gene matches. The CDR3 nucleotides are TGCGCCAGCAGCCCCCGGACAGGGGACGGCTACACCTTC. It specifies CASSPRTGDGYTF.

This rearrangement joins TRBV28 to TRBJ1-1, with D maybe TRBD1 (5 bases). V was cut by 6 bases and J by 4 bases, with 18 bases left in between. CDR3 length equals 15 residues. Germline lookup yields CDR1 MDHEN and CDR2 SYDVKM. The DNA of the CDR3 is TGTGCCAGCAGCCCCTACCAAGGGGAGGGCACTGAAGCTTTCTTT. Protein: CASSPYQGEGTEAFF.

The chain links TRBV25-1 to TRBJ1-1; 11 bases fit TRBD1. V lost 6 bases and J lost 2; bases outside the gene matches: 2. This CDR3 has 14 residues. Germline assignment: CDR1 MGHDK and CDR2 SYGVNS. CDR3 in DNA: TGTGCCAGCAGGGGGACAGGGGGAAACACTGAAGCTTTCTTT. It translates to CASRGTGGNTEAFF.

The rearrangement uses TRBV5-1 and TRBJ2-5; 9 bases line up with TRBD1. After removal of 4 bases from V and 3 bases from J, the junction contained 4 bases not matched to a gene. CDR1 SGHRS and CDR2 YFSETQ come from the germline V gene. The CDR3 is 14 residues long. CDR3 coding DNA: TGCGCCAGCAGCGGGAGGACAGGGGAAGAGACCCAGTACTTC. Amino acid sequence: CASSGRTGEETQYF.

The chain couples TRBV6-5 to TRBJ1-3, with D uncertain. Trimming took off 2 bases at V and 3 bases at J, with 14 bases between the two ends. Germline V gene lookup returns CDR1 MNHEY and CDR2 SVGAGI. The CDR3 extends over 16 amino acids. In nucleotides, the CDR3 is TGTGCCAGCAGTTACGAGGCACCTTCGGATGGAAACACCATATATTTT. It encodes CASSYEAPSDGNTIYF.